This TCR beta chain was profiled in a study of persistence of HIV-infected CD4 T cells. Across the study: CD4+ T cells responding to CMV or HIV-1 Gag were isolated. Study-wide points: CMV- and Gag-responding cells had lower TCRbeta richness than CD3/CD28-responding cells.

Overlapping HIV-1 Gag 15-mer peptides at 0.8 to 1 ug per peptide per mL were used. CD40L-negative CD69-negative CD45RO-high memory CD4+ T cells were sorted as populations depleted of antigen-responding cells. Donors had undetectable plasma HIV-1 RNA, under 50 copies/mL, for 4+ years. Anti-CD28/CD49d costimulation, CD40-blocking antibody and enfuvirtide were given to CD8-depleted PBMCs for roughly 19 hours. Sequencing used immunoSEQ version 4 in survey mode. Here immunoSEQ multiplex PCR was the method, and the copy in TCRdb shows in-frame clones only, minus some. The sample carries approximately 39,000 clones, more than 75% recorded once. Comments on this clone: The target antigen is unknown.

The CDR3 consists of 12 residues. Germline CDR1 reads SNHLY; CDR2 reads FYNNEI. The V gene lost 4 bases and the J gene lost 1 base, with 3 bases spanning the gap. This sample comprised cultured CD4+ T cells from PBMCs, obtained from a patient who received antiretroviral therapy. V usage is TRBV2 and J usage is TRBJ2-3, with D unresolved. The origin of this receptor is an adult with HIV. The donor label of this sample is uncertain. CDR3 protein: CASSAGTDTQYF. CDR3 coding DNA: TGTGCCAGCAGTGCTGGCACAGATACGCAGTATTTT.